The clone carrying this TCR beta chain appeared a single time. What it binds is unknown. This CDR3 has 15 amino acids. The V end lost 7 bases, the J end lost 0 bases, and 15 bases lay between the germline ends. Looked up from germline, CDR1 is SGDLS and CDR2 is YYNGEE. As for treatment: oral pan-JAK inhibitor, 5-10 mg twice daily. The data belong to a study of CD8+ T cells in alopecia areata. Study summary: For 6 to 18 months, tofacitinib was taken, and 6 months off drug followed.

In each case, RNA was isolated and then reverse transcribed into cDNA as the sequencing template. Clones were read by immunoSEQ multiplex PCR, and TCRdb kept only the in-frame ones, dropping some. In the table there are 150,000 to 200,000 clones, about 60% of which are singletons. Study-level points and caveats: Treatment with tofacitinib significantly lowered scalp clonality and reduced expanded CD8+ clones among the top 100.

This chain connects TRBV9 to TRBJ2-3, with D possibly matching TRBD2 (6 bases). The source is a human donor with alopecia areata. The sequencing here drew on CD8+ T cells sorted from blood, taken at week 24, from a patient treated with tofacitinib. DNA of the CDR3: TGTGCCAGCGGGATGGGGGGAAGTAGCACAGATACGCAGTATTTT. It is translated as CASGMGGSSTDTQYF.